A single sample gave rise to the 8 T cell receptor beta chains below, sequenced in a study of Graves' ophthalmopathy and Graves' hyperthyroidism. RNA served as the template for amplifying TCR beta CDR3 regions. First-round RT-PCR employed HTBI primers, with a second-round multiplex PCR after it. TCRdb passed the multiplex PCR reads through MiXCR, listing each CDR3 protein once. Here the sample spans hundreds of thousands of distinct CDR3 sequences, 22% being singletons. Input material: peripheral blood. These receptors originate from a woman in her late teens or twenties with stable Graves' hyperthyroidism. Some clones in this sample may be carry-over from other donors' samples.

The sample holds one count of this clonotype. CDR3 nucleotide sequence: TGTGCCAGCAGTTACTCGGCAGGGCTTCGGCGCATGAACACTGAAGCTTTCTTT. Residues: CASSYSAGLRRMNTEAFF. This chain links TRBV6-2 or TRBV6-3 with TRBJ1-1; the D gene is possibly TRBD1 (5 bases). V was cut by 0 bases and J by 0 bases, with 17 bases left in between. Germline values: CDR1 MNHEY, CDR2 SVGEGT. The CDR3 totals 18 residues.

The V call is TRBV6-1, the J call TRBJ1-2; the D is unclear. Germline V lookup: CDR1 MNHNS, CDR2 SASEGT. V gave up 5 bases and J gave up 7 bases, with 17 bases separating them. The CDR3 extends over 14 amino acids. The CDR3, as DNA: TGTGCCAGCAGTCGCGATCAGGCCGCGCGTGGCTACACCTTC. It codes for CASSRDQAARGYTF.

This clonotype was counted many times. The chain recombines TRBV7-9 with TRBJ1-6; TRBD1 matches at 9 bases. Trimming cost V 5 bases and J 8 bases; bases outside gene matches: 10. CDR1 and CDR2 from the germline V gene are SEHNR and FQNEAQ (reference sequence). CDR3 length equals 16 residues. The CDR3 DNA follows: TGTGCCAGCAGCCCCGGGACCGGGACAGGGTATTCACCCCTCCACTTT. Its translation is CASSPGTGTGYSPLHF.

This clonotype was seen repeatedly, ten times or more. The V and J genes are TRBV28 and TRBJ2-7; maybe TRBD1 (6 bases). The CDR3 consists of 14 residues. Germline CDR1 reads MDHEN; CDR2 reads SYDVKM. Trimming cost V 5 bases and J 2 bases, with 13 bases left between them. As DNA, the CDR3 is TGTGCCAGCAGTGGCCGGACAGTACCCTACGAGCAGTACTTC. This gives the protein CASSGRTVPYEQYF.

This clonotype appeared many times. CDR3 bases: TGCAGCGTTGCTGAGGACCTTAACTATGGCTACACCTTC. The encoded protein is CSVAEDLNYGYTF. V usage is TRBV29-1 and J usage is TRBJ1-2, with D unresolved. Germline V gene data show CDR1 as SQVTM and CDR2 as ANQGSEA. Trimming left V 4 bases short and J 1 base short, with 10 bases between. This CDR3 is 13 amino acids long.

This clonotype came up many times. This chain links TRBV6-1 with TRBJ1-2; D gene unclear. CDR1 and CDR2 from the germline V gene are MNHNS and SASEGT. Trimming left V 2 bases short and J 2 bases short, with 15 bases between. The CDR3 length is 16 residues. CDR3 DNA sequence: TGTGCCAGCAGTGAAAGTGGAAGGGAGGTCAACTATGGCTACACCTTC. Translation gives CASSESGREVNYGYTF.

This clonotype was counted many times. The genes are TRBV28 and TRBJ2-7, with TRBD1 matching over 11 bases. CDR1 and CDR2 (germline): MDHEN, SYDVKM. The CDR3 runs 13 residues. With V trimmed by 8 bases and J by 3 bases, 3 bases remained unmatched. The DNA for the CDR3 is TGTGCCAGCTTCGGGACAGGGGGCTACGAGCAGTACTTC. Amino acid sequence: CASFGTGGYEQYF. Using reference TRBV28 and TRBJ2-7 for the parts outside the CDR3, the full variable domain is DVKVTQSSRYLVKRTGEKVFLECVQDMDHENMFWYRQDPGLGLRLIYFSYDVKMKEKGDIPEGYSVSREKKERFSLILESASTNQTSMYLCASFGTGGYEQYFGPGTRLTVT.

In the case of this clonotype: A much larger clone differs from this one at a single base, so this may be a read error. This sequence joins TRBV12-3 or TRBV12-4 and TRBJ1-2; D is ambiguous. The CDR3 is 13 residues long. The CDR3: CAIRRTDKGGYAF. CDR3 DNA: TGTGCCATCAGGCGGACGGATAAGGGTGGCTACGCCTTC.